This passage covers 5 T cell receptor beta chains from one sample sequenced in a study of blood T cell repertoires in COVID-19. Here immunoSEQ multiplex PCR was the method, and the copy in TCRdb shows in-frame clones only, minus some. The repertoire consists of roughly 90,000 clones, with around four fifths occurring once and the leading ten covering 3% to 4%. Sequenced input: peripheral blood. These receptor sequences come from a man in his fifties or sixties with acute or convalescent COVID-19.

V usage is TRBV7-2 and J usage is TRBJ2-2, with 14 bases matching TRBD2. The germline CDR1 and CDR2 sequences are SGHTA and FQGNSA. The CDR3 runs to 19 residues. Trimming at V came to 5 bases and at J to 5 bases, leaving 13 bases not matched to a gene. The CDR3 spells CASSPRAGLAGARTGELFF. The CDR3 region has the DNA TGTGCCAGCAGCCCTAGGGCGGGACTAGCGGGAGCACGAACCGGGGAGCTGTTTTTT. Combining the CDR3 with reference TRBV7-2 and TRBJ2-2 gives the whole variable domain GAGVSQSPSNKVTEKGKDVELRCDPISGHTALYWYRQSLGQGLEFLIYFQGNSAPDKSGLPSDRFSAERTGGSVSTLTIQRTQQEDSAVYLCASSPRAGLAGARTGELFFGEGSRLTVL.

This clone was picked up a small number of times. The rearrangement uses TRBV6-1 and TRBJ1-1; D is unclear. The CDR3 has 11 amino acids. Germline CDR1 and CDR2: MNHNS and SASEGT. V was trimmed by 2 bases and J by 11 bases, leaving 9 bases between them. For the CDR3, the DNA is TGTGCCAGCAGTGAACGGGTCGACGCTTTCTTT. Protein: CASSERVDAFF.

The rearrangement joins TRBV19 to TRBJ1-1; a possible D gene is TRBD1 (5 bases). The CDR3 sequence is 13 residues long. Trimming removed 8 bases at V and 1 base at J, with 11 bases between. Germline CDR1 LNHDA, CDR2 SQIVND (reference sequence). CDR3 DNA sequence: TGTGCCAGTCGGGGGTTTCCGAACACTGAAGCTTTCTTT. Protein product: CASRGFPNTEAFF.

This chain links TRBV25-1 with TRBJ2-5; the match to TRBD2 covers 11 bases. Looked up from germline, CDR1 is MGHDK and CDR2 is SYGVNS. This CDR3 has 16 amino acids. Trimming took 2 bases from V and 2 from J; bases not matched to a gene: 4. The CDR3 coding sequence is TGTGCCAGCAGTGAAGGGGGGACTAGCGGACAAGAGACCCAGTACTTC. Its translation: CASSEGGTSGQETQYF.

This chain links TRBV5-1 with TRBJ1-2; D perhaps matches TRBD1 (5 bases). The ends were cut back, 3 bases at V and 4 bases at J, with 19 bases in the middle. CDR3 length: 16 amino acids. Germline CDR1 reads SGHRS; CDR2 reads YFSETQ. CDR3 coding DNA: TGCGCCAGCAGCTCCTCCGGGAGTCCGGGGGGCTATGGCTACACCTTC. Its translation: CASSSSGSPGGYGYTF.